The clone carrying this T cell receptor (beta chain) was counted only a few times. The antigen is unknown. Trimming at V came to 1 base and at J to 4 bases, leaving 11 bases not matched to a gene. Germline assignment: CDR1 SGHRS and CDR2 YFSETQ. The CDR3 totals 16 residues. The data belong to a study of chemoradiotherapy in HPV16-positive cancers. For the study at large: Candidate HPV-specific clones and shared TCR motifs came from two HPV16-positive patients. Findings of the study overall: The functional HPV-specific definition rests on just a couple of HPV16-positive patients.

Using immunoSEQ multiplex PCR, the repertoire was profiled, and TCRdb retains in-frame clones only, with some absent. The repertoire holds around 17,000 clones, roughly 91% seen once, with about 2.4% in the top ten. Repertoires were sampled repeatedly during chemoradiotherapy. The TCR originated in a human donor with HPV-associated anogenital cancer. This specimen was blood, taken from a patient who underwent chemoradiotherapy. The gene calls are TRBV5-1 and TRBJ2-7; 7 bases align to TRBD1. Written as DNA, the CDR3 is TGCGCCAGCAGCTTGTTACCAGGGACAGCCCTTTACGAGCAGTACTTC. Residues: CASSLLPGTALYEQYF.